Reported below is one T cell receptor beta chain. This sample is drawn from a study of radiotherapy plus CTLA-4 blockade in lung cancer. The CDR3 is 15 amino acids. V was pared by 4 bases and J by 0 bases, with 10 bases between. In germline, CDR1 is SGHRS, CDR2 YFSETQ. TCRdb's table, derived via immunoSEQ multiplex PCR, lists solely in-frame clones and lacks some. The sample includes roughly 88,000 clones, approximately 83% seen only once; the top ten take 0.75% to 0.85%. The chain has TRBV5-1 and TRBJ2-2; D gene uncertain. This clonotype originated in a human donor with non-small cell lung cancer who had stable disease on radiotherapy plus ipilimumab. Material: peripheral blood, obtained from a patient treated with radiotherapy plus ipilimumab. CDR3 in amino acids: CASSPPIANTGELFF. The DNA for the CDR3 is TGCGCCAGCAGCCCCCCGATAGCGAACACCGGGGAGCTGTTTTTT.